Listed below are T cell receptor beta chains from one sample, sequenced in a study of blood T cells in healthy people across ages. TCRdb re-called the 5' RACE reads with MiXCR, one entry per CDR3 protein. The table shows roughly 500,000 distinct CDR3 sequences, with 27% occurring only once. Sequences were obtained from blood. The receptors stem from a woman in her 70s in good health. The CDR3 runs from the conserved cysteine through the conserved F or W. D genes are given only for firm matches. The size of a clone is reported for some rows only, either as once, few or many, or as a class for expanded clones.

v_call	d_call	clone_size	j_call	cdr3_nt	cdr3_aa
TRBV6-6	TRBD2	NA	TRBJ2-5	TGTGCCAGCAGGGGGACTAGCGTGAGTGGGACCCAGTACTTC	CASRGTSVSGTQYF
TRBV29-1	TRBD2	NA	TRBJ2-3	TGCAGCGCCGCCGGGACTAGCGGGCCCACAGATACGCAGTATTTT	CSAAGTSGPTDTQYF
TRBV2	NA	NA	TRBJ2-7	TGTGCCAGCAGTGAAGCAAGGGGATTCATCTACGAGCAGTACTTC	CASSEARGFIYEQYF
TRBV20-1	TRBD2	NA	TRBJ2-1	TGCAGTGCAGCGAGGACTAGCGTTGCTGAGCAGTTCTTC	CSAARTSVAEQFF
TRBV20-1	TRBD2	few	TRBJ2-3	TGCAGTGCTGATCTCTCGGCGGGGGGGCGTAAGCAGTATTTT	CSADLSAGGRKQYF
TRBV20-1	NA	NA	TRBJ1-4	TGCAGTGCTCCGAACCCTCAGGATTCTAATGAAAAACTGTTTTTT	CSAPNPQDSNEKLFF
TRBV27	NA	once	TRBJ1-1	TGTGCCGGCAGTTTTCGCCCCTTCAGTCGCGGGGGGAACACTGAAGCTTTCTTT	CAGSFRPFSRGGNTEAFF
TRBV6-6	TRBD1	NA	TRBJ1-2	TGTGCCAGCGCGGGACGGACAGGGGGCGACGGCTACACCTTC	CASAGRTGGDGYTF
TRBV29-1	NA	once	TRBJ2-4	TGCAGCGTTGTGGGAGGGACAGTAAACATTCAGTACTTC	CSVVGGTVNIQYF
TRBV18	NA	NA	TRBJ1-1	TGTGCCAGCTTTCAGGTTGCCACTGAAGCTTTCTTT	CASFQVATEAFF
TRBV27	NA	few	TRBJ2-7	TGTGCCAGCAGTTCTACAAATCTGCCCCACGAGCAGTACTTC	CASSSTNLPHEQYF
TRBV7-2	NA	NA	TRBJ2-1	TGTGCCAGCAGCCCCGATTCCGGGACTAATGAGCAGTTCTTC	CASSPDSGTNEQFF
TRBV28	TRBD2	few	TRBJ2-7	TGTGCCAGCAGTGTAATAGCTAGCGGGGGGGTCCCCTACGAGCAGTACTTC	CASSVIASGGVPYEQYF
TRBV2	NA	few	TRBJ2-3	TGTGCCAGCGGGGCAGGACGTCGCACAGATACGCAGTATTTT	CASGAGRRTDTQYF